This T cell receptor beta chain was sequenced for a study of glioma-infiltrating T cells after dendritic cell vaccination. The CDR3 is made up of 14 amino acids. V trimming: 6 bases; J trimming: 1 base; junction bases outside the gene matches: 3. Germline V gives CDR1 SQVTM, CDR2 ANQGSEA. The primer mix had 60 V beta and 13 J beta primers. Measured with immunoSEQ multiplex PCR; TCRdb has only the in-frame clones, and not every one. The sample includes approximately 100,000 clones, about 79% seen only once; the top ten take almost 6%. The sequence derives from a human donor with glioblastoma. The specimen comprised blood, sampled before dendritic cell vaccination. J is TRBJ2-2 and V is TRBV29-1; the match to TRBD1 covers 9 bases. Written as DNA, the CDR3 is TGCAGCGTGTGGGACAGGGAGAACACCGGGGAGCTGTTTTTT. This gives the protein CSVWDRENTGELFF.